The text below deals with one TCR beta chain. TCRdb's copy holds only in-frame clones and misses some; the assay was immunoSEQ multiplex PCR. The sample shows around 340,000 clones, roughly 93% of them seen only once. The V and J ends lost 6 bases and 2 bases respectively, with 17 bases between them. Per germline, CDR1 SGHAT and CDR2 FQNNGV. The CDR3 length is 15 residues. The entry originates in a study of brain T cells in children with intractable seizures. The time point was: blood from clinic visit 5 months post-surgery; TSC patient then seizure free. This clonotype was sampled from a boy younger than two with tuberous sclerosis and intractable seizures. The gene calls are TRBV11-2 and TRBJ2-7; possibly TRBD1 or TRBD2 for D (5 bases each). Sequences were derived from peripheral blood, sampled roughly 5 months after surgery. CDR3 residues: CASSSDVGRAYEQYF. The DNA for the CDR3 is TGTGCCAGCAGTTCCGACGTGGGGCGGGCCTACGAGCAGTACTTC.